The 16 T cell receptor beta chains presented below share a single source sample, sequenced in a study of cytomegalovirus exposure and HLA in healthy donors. PCR used 60 Vbeta primers and 13 Jbeta primers. Sequencing used immunoSEQ multiplex PCR; TCRdb keeps in-frame clones, though not all of them. This sample carries some 120,000 clones, 75% to 90% of them seen once, and the ten largest clones take just over 2.5%. Material: PBMCs. The receptors were gathered from a man aged 25-45 years in good health and CMV-seronegative.

This chain connects TRBV19 to TRBJ2-1; 8 positions agree with TRBD2. Trimming took 2 bases from V and 9 from J; bases not matched to a gene: 6. The CDR3 sequence is 14 residues long. Germline CDR1 reads LNHDA; CDR2 reads SQIVND (reference sequence). CDR3 in DNA: TGTGCCAGTAGTATAAAGCGGGAGTCGGGTGAGCAGTTCTTC. Its protein is CASSIKRESGEQFF.

The V and J genes are TRBV25-1 and TRBJ2-6; D is unclear. V lost 6 bases and J 8 bases, leaving 14 bases between the germline ends. This CDR3 contains 14 residues. Germline V lookup: CDR1 MGHDK, CDR2 SYGVNS. CDR3 sequence reads: CASSKPNLSNVLTF. CDR3 DNA sequence: TGTGCCAGCAGCAAACCTAATTTATCCAACGTCCTGACTTTC.

V usage is TRBV30 and J usage is TRBJ2-5; tentatively, D is TRBD1 (6 bases). The CDR3 has 14 residues. Trimming took 4 bases from V and 5 from J, leaving 17 bases between them. Germline CDR1 reads GTSNPN; CDR2 reads SVGIG (reference sequence). This CDR3 reads CAWTQGMGFETQYF. In DNA, the CDR3 is TGTGCCTGGACGCAGGGGATGGGTTTTGAGACCCAGTACTTC.

This clone was seen a few times. The V call is TRBV5-1, the J call TRBJ2-3, with 14 bases fitting TRBD2. Germline trimming cut 0 bases from V and 9 bases from J; bases unmatched to any gene: 3. This CDR3 comprises 15 residues. CDR1 is SGHRS and CDR2 is YFSETQ in the germline V gene. The CDR3 loop is CASSLGLAGGLTQYF. The CDR3, as DNA: TGCGCCAGCAGCTTGGGACTAGCGGGAGGGCTGACGCAGTATTTT.

The chain is built from TRBV2 and TRBJ2-2; weak D call: TRBD1 (6 bases). Germline lookup yields CDR1 SNHLY and CDR2 FYNNEI. The CDR3 has 15 residues. The V end was cut by 4 bases, the J end by 3 bases, with 12 bases between. CDR3 region: CASSVQGADTGELFF. CDR3 bases: TGTGCCAGCAGTGTACAGGGTGCGGACACCGGGGAGCTGTTTTTT.

This clone was counted between two and nine times. The chain links TRBV4-2 to TRBJ2-5; possibly TRBD1 for D (6 bases). CDR3 length: 14 residues. The V end lost 4 bases, the J end lost 1 base, and 10 bases lay between the germline ends. The germline V gene has CDR1 LGHNA and CDR2 YNFKEQ. The CDR3 is CASSLGQGQETQYF. The CDR3 nucleotides are TGTGCCAGCAGCCTGGGACAAGGCCAAGAGACCCAGTACTTC.

The V call is TRBV19, the J call TRBJ1-1; 8 bases agree with TRBD1. V shed 6 bases and J 1 base; nucleotides not matched to a gene: 4. Germline V gene sequence: CDR1 LNHDA, CDR2 SQIVND (reference sequence). The CDR3 is made up of 14 amino acids. The CDR3 DNA reads TGTGCCAGTAGGCGACAGGGGAGGAACACTGAAGCTTTCTTT. It encodes CASRRQGRNTEAFF.

The chain links TRBV4-1 to TRBJ2-7; the D gene is possibly TRBD1 (5 bases). Trimming left V 1 base short and J 0 bases short, with 10 bases between. The CDR3 has 15 amino acids. The germline V gene has CDR1 MGHRA and CDR2 YSYEKL. The CDR3 loop is CASSQGHRGSYEQYF. CDR3 DNA sequence: TGCGCCAGCAGCCAAGGGCATAGGGGCTCCTACGAGCAGTACTTC.

This chain joins TRBV18 and TRBJ2-5; TRBD2 is a possible D gene (6 bases). The J call is in doubt because the DNA end fits TRBJ2-7 better. In germline, CDR1 is KGHSH, CDR2 LQKENI. This CDR3 is built from 16 residues. This CDR3 reads CASSPSMSGGTYEQYF. CDR3 nucleotide sequence: TGTGCCAGCTCACCATCGATGTCTGGGGGGACCTACGAGCAGTACTTC.

This clone appeared a few times. V usage is TRBV5-6 and J usage is TRBJ1-1; maybe TRBD1 (5 bases). Germline CDR1 and CDR2: SGHDT and YYEEEE. This CDR3 is 16 amino acids long. V lost 5 bases and J lost 1, with 18 bases in between. Here the CDR3 reads CASSRISSGGNTEAFF. The CDR3 nucleotides read TGTGCCAGCAGTCGAATATCCTCCGGGGGGAACACTGAAGCTTTCTTT. The full variable domain, with the rest looked up from reference TRBV5-6 and TRBJ1-1, is DAGVTQSPTHLIKTRGQQVTLRCSPKSGHDTVSWYQQALGQGPQFIFQYYEEEERQRGNFPDRFSGHQFPNYSSELNVNALLLGDSALYLCASSRISSGGNTEAFFGQGTRLTVV.

The CDR3 DNA reads as TGTGCCAGCAGCACCTCCGTTGGGGGCCTAACAGATACGCAGTATTTT. Amino acid sequence: CASSTSVGGLTDTQYF. This chain joins TRBV11-2 and TRBJ2-3, with D perhaps TRBD1 (6 bases). V lost 5 bases to trimming and J lost 3 bases, with 18 bases between them. This CDR3 region has 16 residues. Germline V CDR1 and CDR2: SGHAT, FQNNGV.

The chain uses TRBV5-6 and TRBJ2-5; D ambiguous. The ends were cut back, 2 bases at V and 5 bases at J, with 7 bases in the middle. The germline CDR1 and CDR2 sequences are SGHDT and YYEEEE. This CDR3 is 12 amino acids long. In nucleotides, the CDR3 is TGTGCCAGCAGCTTCACTATTGAGACCCAGTACTTC. It translates to CASSFTIETQYF.

This clone has only a few counts. V and J are TRBV7-9 and TRBJ1-2, with D uncertain. Trimming left V 5 bases short and J 4 bases short, with 14 bases between. The CDR3 length is 14 residues. Germline lookup yields CDR1 SEHNR and CDR2 FQNEAQ (reference sequence). The DNA of the CDR3 is TGTGCCAGCAGCCCCGTCGAGGGAGGCTATGGCTACACCTTC. This translates into CASSPVEGGYGYTF.

The chain combines TRBV5-1 with TRBJ2-5, with a possible D match to TRBD2 (5 bases). The V end was cut by 0 bases, the J end by 11 bases, with 14 bases between. CDR1 is SGHRS, CDR2 YFSETQ, per germline. This CDR3 is built from 13 residues. The CDR3 nucleotides read TGCGCCAGCAGCTTGGGCCCGGGTTGGGAGCAGTACTTC. Residues: CASSLGPGWEQYF.

About this clone itself: The sample contains more than one DNA sequence encoding this CDR3. The chain has TRBV5-1 and TRBJ2-1; the match to TRBD2 covers 7 bases. Trimming cost V 0 bases and J 4 bases; bases outside gene matches: 4. The CDR3 consists of 15 residues. Germline V gives CDR1 SGHRS, CDR2 YFSETQ. The CDR3 DNA is TGCGCCAGCAGCTTGGAGGCTAGCGGATACAATGAGCAGTTCTTC. Translation: CASSLEASGYNEQFF.

The table lists this clone with a count of one. The chain is built from TRBV5-4 and TRBJ1-2; D may be TRBD1 (5 bases). The V end lost 2 bases, the J end lost 2 bases, and 13 bases lay between the germline ends. Germline-derived CDR1 and CDR2 are SGHNT and YYREEE (reference sequence). CDR3 length equals 15 residues. CDR3 nucleotide sequence: TGTGCCAGCAGCTTCTCAACAGGCCTAAACTATGGCTACACCTTC. This gives the protein CASSFSTGLNYGYTF.